The 20 T cell receptor beta chains in this list originate from one sample, sequenced in a study of T-cell memory formation after mild COVID-19. TCRdb analysed the 5' RACE reads with MiXCR anew, one entry per CDR3 protein. The profile covers 470,000 or so distinct CDR3 sequences, with 15% to 25% appearing a single time and 8.4% taken by the ten largest. Sequenced sample: PBMCs or a T cell subset sorted from them (not recorded which). Receptor source: an adult woman who had mild COVID-19 (a few samples of this study predate the infection). Cell type and time point are not known.

The chain employs TRBV9 and TRBJ1-3; the D is unclear. Germline V lookup: CDR1 SGDLS, CDR2 YYNGEE. The CDR3 runs 16 residues. Trimming took off 4 bases at V and 0 bases at J, with 14 bases between the two ends. The CDR3 region has the DNA TGTGCCAGCAGCTCGGCGGCAGCCTTCTCTGGAAACACCATATATTTT. This encodes CASSSAAAFSGNTIYF. Full variable domain (rest looked up from reference TRBV9 and TRBJ1-3): DSGVTQTPKHLITATGQRVTLRCSPRSGDLSVYWYQQSLDQGLQFLIQYYNGEERAKGNILERFSAQQFPDLHSELNLSSLELGDSALYFCASSSAAAFSGNTIYFGEGSWLTVV.

Concerning this clonotype: The limits of the CDR3 on the DNA are not certain, so only TCRdb's listed CDR3 is given. The chain has TRBV7-5 and TRBJ1-2; the table's D call of TRBD1 was not tested on the DNA. TRBV7-5 is given as a pseudogene. The length of the CDR3 is 18 amino acids, counting both ends. CDR3: CISVSEASWSGRDYGYTF.

The V gene is TRBV20-1, the J gene TRBJ2-1, with 7 positions matching TRBD2. The CDR3 sequence is 13 residues long. Germline values: CDR1 DFQATT, CDR2 SNEGSKA (reference sequence). J gave up 5 bases and V 1 base, and 2 bases lay outside the gene matches. Here the CDR3 DNA reads TGCAGTGCTAGAGGTGGGGGGGACAATGAGCAGTTCTTC. Amino acid sequence: CSARGGGDNEQFF.

The chain links TRBV7-6 to TRBJ2-1; the D is unclear. The CDR3 covers 16 residues. Germline V gene sequence: CDR1 SGHVS, CDR2 FNYEAQ. Trimming shortened V by 0 bases and J by 5 bases, and 14 bases separated the two germline ends. The CDR3 nucleotides are TGTGCCAGCAGCTTAGCTCTGGCTAGTCGCCACAATGAGCAGTTCTTC. Translating gives CASSLALASRHNEQFF.

This sequence joins TRBV6-2 or TRBV6-3 and TRBJ2-5; unclear D gene. The length of the CDR3 is 12 residues. Germline V gene lookup returns CDR1 MNHEY and CDR2 SVGEGT. Trimming left V 3 bases short and J 5 bases short, with 7 bases between. The DNA of the CDR3 is TGTGCCAGCAGTTATACGCGGGAGACCCAGTACTTC. Residues: CASSYTRETQYF.

This clonotype appeared a few times. This chain uses TRBV4-3 with TRBJ2-3; TRBD1 or TRBD2 may be the D gene (5 bases each). This CDR3 has 16 amino acids. The germline V gene has CDR1 LGHNA and CDR2 YSLEER. Trimming cost V 3 bases and J 4 bases, with 17 bases left between them. The CDR3 coding sequence is TGCGCCAGCAGCCATACGGGATACGGGACCCCAGATACGCAGTATTTT. It codes for CASSHTGYGTPDTQYF.

This clonotype has a handful of counts. This chain links TRBV6-6 with TRBJ2-2, with TRBD1 identical over 7 bases. The junction had 16 bases not matched to a gene; V was cut back by 2 bases and J by 1 base. The CDR3 consists of 20 residues. The germline gives CDR1 MNHNY, CDR2 SVGAGI (reference sequence). The CDR3 nucleotides are TGTGCCAGCAGTTACGAGGGTTCGGCAGGGGGAGACCTGAACACCGGGGAGCTGTTTTTT. Encoded protein: CASSYEGSAGGDLNTGELFF.

A few counts support this clonotype. The genes are TRBV7-3 and TRBJ2-3; D remains ambiguous. Trimming cost V 5 bases and J 2 bases, with 11 bases left between them. The CDR3 is 14 residues long. Germline V CDR1 and CDR2: SGHTA, FQGTGA. CDR3 nucleotide sequence: TGTGCCAGCAGCCAAGGAAGTTTCACAGATACGCAGTATTTT. Amino acids: CASSQGSFTDTQYF.

This clonotype was counted a few times. The rearrangement uses TRBV28 and TRBJ2-7; 9 bases agree with TRBD2. Germline V gene data show CDR1 as MDHEN and CDR2 as SYDVKM. The trim removed 5 bases at V and 3 bases at J, leaving 8 bases unmatched. The CDR3 runs 15 residues. CDR3 coding DNA: TGTGCCAGCAGTCCTGGACTAGCGATAAACTACGAGCAGTACTTC. It translates to CASSPGLAINYEQYF.

This clonotype has only a few counts. V and J are TRBV11-2 and TRBJ1-1; D remains ambiguous. The ends were cut back, 5 bases at V and 8 bases at J, with 15 bases in the middle. The CDR3 length is 13 residues. Germline CDR1 is SGHAT and CDR2 is FQNNGV. CDR3 protein: CASSGSRGLEAFF. The CDR3 nucleotides read TGTGCCAGCAGCGGGTCAAGAGGGTTGGAAGCTTTCTTT.

A few counts support this clonotype. The chain combines TRBV12-3 or TRBV12-4 with TRBJ2-4, with a possible D match to TRBD2 (5 bases). V lost 2 bases and J lost 3, with 17 bases in between. The CDR3 is 17 residues long. The chain's CDR3 is CASSLRSGRADKNIQYF. CDR3 bases: TGTGCCAGCAGTTTAAGGTCGGGAAGGGCGGACAAAAACATTCAGTACTTC.

The V gene is TRBV4-1, the J gene TRBJ2-4; 8 bases match TRBD1. V dropped 0 bases and J dropped 1; count of bases not matched to a gene: 5. CDR1 and CDR2 from the germline V gene are MGHRA and YSYEKL. This CDR3 has 17 amino acids. The CDR3 region is CASSQEAGGAAKNIQYF. CDR3 DNA: TGCGCCAGCAGCCAAGAGGCAGGGGGCGCGGCCAAAAACATTCAGTACTTC.

A few counts support this clonotype. The V gene is TRBV6-5, the J gene TRBJ2-2, with D unclear. V lost 0 bases and J 4 bases, leaving 15 bases between the germline ends. The CDR3 sequence is 17 residues long. CDR1 is MNHEY, CDR2 SVGAGI, per germline. This CDR3 is CASSYSAFNQLTGELFF. The CDR3 region has the DNA TGTGCCAGCAGTTACTCGGCGTTCAATCAGCTCACCGGGGAGCTGTTTTTT.

This clonotype was picked up a small number of times. The genes are TRBV7-9 and TRBJ2-3; 7 bases fit TRBD2. The germline V gene encodes CDR1 SEHNR and CDR2 FQNEAQ (reference sequence). V was pared by 5 bases and J by 4 bases, with 3 bases of the junction left unmatched. The CDR3 has 13 amino acids. Here the CDR3 DNA reads TGTGCCAGCAGCGCGACTAGCTCAGATACGCAGTATTTT. It yields the protein CASSATSSDTQYF.

J is TRBJ1-1 and V is TRBV2; the D gene is possibly TRBD1 (5 bases). The germline V gene has CDR1 SNHLY and CDR2 FYNNEI. The CDR3 consists of 14 residues. V lost 5 bases, J lost 4 bases, and 14 bases lay in between. The CDR3 nucleotides are TGTGCCAGCAGTATACAGGAGAGGGGCACTGAAGCTTTCTTT. Its translation is CASSIQERGTEAFF. Variable domain in full (rest from reference TRBV2 and TRBJ1-1): EPEVTQTPSHQVTQMGQEVILRCVPISNHLYFYWYRQILGQKVEFLVSFYNNEISEKSEIFDDQFSVERPDGSNFTLKIRSTKLEDSAMYFCASSIQERGTEAFFGQGTRLTVV.

This clonotype has more than one count but fewer than ten. The CDR3 nucleotides are TGCAGTGCTATTAAGGGTTGGAACACTGAAGCTTTCTTT. This codes for CSAIKGWNTEAFF. The chain uses TRBV20-1 and TRBJ1-1, with no clear D. Between the trimmed V and J ends, which lost 4 bases and 1 base, there was a span of 10 bases. From germline, CDR1 is DFQATT and CDR2 SNEGSKA (reference sequence). The CDR3 is 13 amino acids.

This clonotype was counted only a few times. The J gene is TRBJ2-1, the V gene TRBV29-1; D call uncertain. CDR3 length: 12 residues. Per germline, CDR1 SQVTM and CDR2 ANQGSEA. With 7 bases removed from V and 4 bases from J, the gap between germline ends came to 11 bases. Here the CDR3 DNA reads TGCAGCGCCACTCTAGGGTACAATGAGCAGTTCTTC. This encodes CSATLGYNEQFF.

This clonotype was counted a few times. V is TRBV20-1 and J is TRBJ2-7, with D possibly matching TRBD2 (6 bases). The ends were cut back, 0 bases at V and 0 bases at J, with 15 bases in the middle. Germline values: CDR1 DFQATT, CDR2 SNEGSKA (reference sequence). The CDR3 length is 16 residues. In DNA form, the CDR3 reads TGCAGTGCTAGAGATCTCGGGGGAGCCGACTCCTACGAGCAGTACTTC. Residues: CSARDLGGADSYEQYF.

This clonotype was seen a few times. This chain uses TRBV10-3 with TRBJ2-3; TRBD2 aligns across 13 bases. The CDR3 length is 18 residues. With V trimmed by 4 bases and J by 2 bases, 9 bases remained unmatched. Germline CDR1 reads ENHRY; CDR2 reads SYGVKD. In DNA, the CDR3 is TGTGCCATCAGTGGGGGACTAGCGGGACAGCCTAACACAGATACGCAGTATTTT. This translates into CAISGGLAGQPNTDTQYF.

This clonotype was detected a few times. V is TRBV20-1 and J is TRBJ2-7; D is perhaps TRBD1 (6 bases). V dropped 2 bases and J dropped 2 bases, with 16 bases sitting between them. This CDR3 region has 15 residues. Germline CDR1 is DFQATT and CDR2 is SNEGSKA (reference sequence). CDR3 protein: CSARNPAGQTYEQYF. CDR3 sequence (DNA): TGCAGTGCTAGAAATCCCGCCGGACAGACCTACGAGCAGTACTTC.